This TCR beta chain was identified in a study of T-cell reconstitution after alpha-beta-depleted transplantation in children. This clonotype was observed a handful of times. Antigen specificity is unknown. General study findings and limits: A year had passed since transplant, and T-cell counts and diversity by then came mostly from newly produced T cells. About two months after transplant, alpha-beta T cells reportedly came from several hundred expanded graft clones. For some patients, TCRbeta diversity was high at day 60 because of recipient T cells and thymic progenitors that survived.

Molecular barcoding with unique molecular identifiers was used for the TCRbeta library. TCRdb re-called the PCR reads with MiXCR, one entry per CDR3 protein. The top ten hold around 9.8% of the sample, which has about 300,000 distinct CDR3 sequences, 7.5% to 9% seen once. CDR3 length equals 15 residues. Germline CDR1 and CDR2: MDHEN and SYDVKM. Trimming pared 2 bases from V and 4 bases from J, leaving 11 bases between. The sequence was obtained from a female patient between 2 and 15 years old who had a stem cell transplant for Fanconi anemia, so the T cells may come from the graft donor. This specimen consisted of peripheral blood, obtained 360 days after TCRalphabeta/CD19-depleted stem cell transplant. This chain uses TRBV28 with TRBJ2-2; no definite D call. CDR3 in amino acids: CASSLLGRFTGELFF. For the CDR3, the DNA is TGTGCCAGCAGTTTACTTGGACGTTTCACCGGGGAGCTGTTTTTT.